The next 28 T cell receptor beta chains were all read from a single sample in a study of OX40 agonist ivuxolimab in advanced cancers. Sequencing was performed with immunoSEQ multiplex PCR; in TCRdb, only in-frame clones are kept and a portion is missing. The sample records tens of thousands of clones, 90% to 95% being singletons. Sequencing was performed on CD4+ or CD8+ T cells sorted from blood, taken in a trial of the OX40 agonist ivuxolimab. These receptors all come from an adult with an advanced solid tumor such as melanoma, head and neck, liver or kidney cancer.

The chain carries TRBV28 and TRBJ2-7; D is uncertain. The CDR3 runs to 12 residues. V lost 5 bases to trimming and J lost 3 bases, with 8 bases between them. CDR1 is MDHEN, CDR2 SYDVKM, per germline. The CDR3 loop reads CASSPGRYEQYF. The CDR3 DNA sequence: TGTGCCAGCAGTCCCGGGCGCTACGAGCAGTACTTC.

The J gene is TRBJ2-5, the V gene TRBV19; D unclear. V was trimmed by 10 bases and J by 0 bases, leaving 9 bases between them. The germline V gene encodes CDR1 LNHDA and CDR2 SQIVND (reference sequence). There are 12 residues in the CDR3. The CDR3 DNA reads as TGTGCCAACCCTTCCTACCAAGAGACCCAGTACTTC. Amino acids: CANPSYQETQYF. The full variable domain, with the rest looked up from reference TRBV19 and TRBJ2-5, is DGGITQSPKYLFRKEGQNVTLSCEQNLNHDAMYWYRQDPGQGLRLIYYSQIVNDFQKGDIAEGYSVSREKKESFPLTVTSAQKNPTAFYLCANPSYQETQYFGPGTRLLVL.

The V gene is TRBV6-5, the J gene TRBJ1-2; 8 bases fit TRBD1. CDR1 MNHEY and CDR2 SVGAGI come from the germline V gene. The CDR3 has 13 residues. Unmatched junction bases numbered 3, after V lost 2 bases and J lost 7 bases. The CDR3 is CASSYPTGVGYTF. CDR3 in DNA: TGTGCCAGCAGTTACCCGACAGGGGTTGGCTACACCTTC.

The rearrangement links TRBV4-3 to TRBJ2-7; 9 bases line up with TRBD2. Losses at the gene ends were 0 bases for V and 1 base for J; bases not matched to a gene: 4. Germline V CDR1 and CDR2: LGHNA, YSLEER. The length of the CDR3 is 16 residues. CDR3 sequence (DNA): TGCGCCAGCAGCCAAGATGGGCTAGCGGGATCCTACGAGCAGTACTTC. The encoded protein is CASSQDGLAGSYEQYF.

The rearrangement uses TRBV27 and TRBJ1-1; 7 bases are shared with TRBD1. CDR1 and CDR2 from the germline V gene are MNHEY and SMNVEV (reference sequence). With V trimmed by 10 bases and J by 5 bases, 4 bases remained unmatched. CDR3 length equals 11 residues. The CDR3 region has the DNA TGTGCCACCAAACAGGGGACTGAAGCTTTCTTT. Its protein is CATKQGTEAFF.

The chain has TRBV4-1 and TRBJ2-1, with D uncertain. The V gene's germline CDR1 is MGHRA and CDR2 YSYEKL. Trimming stripped 0 bases from V and 8 bases from J, with 5 bases between. The CDR3 loop spans 12 amino acids. CDR3 bases: TGCGCCAGCAGCCAAGATCTTCATGAGCAGTTCTTC. This translates into CASSQDLHEQFF.

The rearrangement uses TRBV27 and TRBJ2-3; D possibly corresponds to TRBD1 (6 bases). Germline V lookup: CDR1 MNHEY, CDR2 SMNVEV (reference sequence). There are 16 residues in the CDR3. Trimming left V 5 bases short and J 2 bases short, with 17 bases between. CDR3 loop: CASSALITGNTDTQYF. As DNA, the CDR3 is TGTGCCAGCAGTGCCCTTATCACAGGGAACACAGATACGCAGTATTTT.

The CDR3 sequence is CASSLANSLNTEAFF. As DNA, the CDR3 is TGTGCCAGCAGCTTGGCCAACAGCTTGAACACTGAAGCTTTCTTT. The chain carries TRBV5-5 and TRBJ1-1; D is unclear. Trimming left V 0 bases short and J 0 bases short, with 9 bases between. The CDR3 is made up of 15 amino acids. In germline, CDR1 is SGHKS, CDR2 YYEKEE (reference sequence).

The genes are TRBV4-2 and TRBJ2-2; D call uncertain. Trimming took off 4 bases at V and 4 bases at J, with 13 bases between the two ends. The CDR3 consists of 15 residues. Germline V gene lookup returns CDR1 LGHNA and CDR2 YNFKEQ. The CDR3 loop reads CASSPLATGTGELFF. CDR3 sequence (DNA): TGTGCCAGCAGCCCCCTTGCTACGGGCACCGGGGAGCTGTTTTTT.

CDR3 sequence (DNA): TGTGCCAGTGAAAGGTCCCCGTATGAGCAGTTCTTC. Its protein product is CASERSPYEQFF. This chain connects TRBV19 to TRBJ2-1; no clear D. Trimming shortened V by 8 bases and J by 8 bases, and 13 bases separated the two germline ends. Germline CDR1 is LNHDA and CDR2 is SQIVND (reference sequence). The CDR3 runs 12 residues. The complete variable domain, with remaining parts taken from reference TRBV19 and TRBJ2-1, reads DGGITQSPKYLFRKEGQNVTLSCEQNLNHDAMYWYRQDPGQGLRLIYYSQIVNDFQKGDIAEGYSVSREKKESFPLTVTSAQKNPTAFYLCASERSPYEQFFGPGTRLTVL.

The chain carries TRBV30 and TRBJ2-3, with TRBD2 as a possible D gene (6 bases). CDR3 length: 15 residues. V dropped 4 bases and J dropped 6 bases, with 20 bases sitting between them. CDR1 is GTSNPN and CDR2 is SVGIG in the germline V gene (reference sequence). CDR3 amino acids: CAWNLGTRFPDTQYF. CDR3 DNA: TGTGCCTGGAACCTCGGGACTCGCTTCCCGGATACGCAGTATTTT.

The genes are TRBV11-2 and TRBJ2-1, with D perhaps TRBD1 or TRBD2 (5 bases each). The CDR3 contains 13 residues. Germline values: CDR1 SGHAT, CDR2 FQNNGV. V lost 5 bases and J lost 6, with 11 bases in between. The CDR3 bases are TGTGCCAGCAGCCTGGGGACCCTCAATGAGCAGTTCTTC. Its translation: CASSLGTLNEQFF.

The rearrangement joins TRBV19 to TRBJ2-5, with TRBD2 as a possible D gene (6 bases). The CDR3 covers 13 residues. Trimming pared 6 bases from V and 5 bases from J, leaving 13 bases between. The germline CDR1 and CDR2 sequences are LNHDA and SQIVND (reference sequence). Here the CDR3 DNA reads TGTGCCAGTAGGCCGTTGCGGGACGAGACCCAGTACTTC. This gives the protein CASRPLRDETQYF.

The CDR3 here is CASSLSITSGNTIYF. The CDR3 DNA follows: TGTGCCAGCAGTTTATCGATTACCTCTGGAAACACCATATATTTT. The chain links TRBV27 to TRBJ1-3; no definite D call. Germline V gene data show CDR1 as MNHEY and CDR2 as SMNVEV (reference sequence). The CDR3 consists of 15 residues. The germline V and J ends were trimmed by 0 bases and 0 bases, with 6 bases remaining between them.

This chain connects TRBV27 to TRBJ2-7, with D maybe TRBD1 (6 bases). This CDR3 region has 14 residues. Trimming took off 7 bases at V and 9 bases at J, with 22 bases between the two ends. Germline V gene sequence: CDR1 MNHEY, CDR2 SMNVEV (reference sequence). In nucleotides, the CDR3 is TGTGCCAGCAACATGGGGCAGGGGTCGGTGTCGCAGTACTTC. Translating gives CASNMGQGSVSQYF.

The CDR3 spells CASSGYRGREQFF. In DNA, the CDR3 is TGTGCCAGCAGCGGATACAGGGGGCGAGAGCAGTTCTTC. The chain recombines TRBV9 with TRBJ2-1; TRBD1 aligns across 9 bases. V was pared by 3 bases and J by 10 bases, with 5 bases of the junction left unmatched. The germline CDR1 and CDR2 sequences are SGDLS and YYNGEE. This CDR3 comprises 13 residues.

The chain uses TRBV27 and TRBJ2-1, with 7 bases matching TRBD2. The CDR3 runs 15 residues. Germline values: CDR1 MNHEY, CDR2 SMNVEV (reference sequence). With V trimmed by 2 bases and J by 1 base, 2 bases remained unmatched. The CDR3 spells CASSLLAVSYNEQFF. For the CDR3, the DNA is TGTGCCAGCAGTTTACTAGCGGTTTCCTACAATGAGCAGTTCTTC.

J is TRBJ2-5 and V is TRBV2; a possible D gene is TRBD2 (6 bases). The J call could be wrong; TRBJ2-7 is a better fit for the DNA end. The germline CDR1 and CDR2 sequences are SNHLY and FYNNEI. The CDR3 loop spans 14 amino acids. The CDR3 nucleotides are TGTGCCAGCAGTGAAAATCCGGGAGCCTACGAGCAGTACTTC. This encodes CASSENPGAYEQYF.

This chain links TRBV13 with TRBJ2-7, with 7 bases lining up with TRBD2. Germline V gene sequence: CDR1 PRHDT, CDR2 FYEKMQ (reference sequence). V lost 6 bases to trimming and J lost 5 bases; unmatched junction nucleotides: 4. CDR3 length: 12 residues. DNA of the CDR3: TGTGCCAGCAGAGGCGGGAGTGACGAGCAGTACTTC. It encodes CASRGGSDEQYF.

This CDR3 is CASSQEGHYEQFF. The CDR3 coding sequence is TGCGCCAGCAGCCAAGAGGGACATTATGAGCAGTTCTTC. The rearrangement links TRBV4-3 to TRBJ2-1; D may be TRBD1 (6 bases). Trimming stripped 0 bases from V and 8 bases from J, with 8 bases between. Germline assignment: CDR1 LGHNA and CDR2 YSLEER. The CDR3 totals 13 residues.

The V gene is TRBV11-2, the J gene TRBJ2-5; D may be TRBD2 (5 bases). Germline lookup yields CDR1 SGHAT and CDR2 FQNNGV. V lost 2 bases to trimming and J lost 2 bases, with 12 bases between them. The CDR3 is 15 residues long. The CDR3 DNA reads TGTGCCAGCAGCTTAACTCTAGCCAGGCAAGAGACCCAGTACTTC. It translates to CASSLTLARQETQYF.

This clone was counted once. The J gene is TRBJ2-7, the V gene TRBV4-2; D is perhaps TRBD1 or TRBD2 (5 bases each). From germline, CDR1 is LGHNA and CDR2 YNFKEQ. V lost 1 base, J lost 0 bases, and 19 bases lay in between. There are 18 residues in the CDR3. CDR3 amino acids: CASSQAQFGTTSSYEQYF. The CDR3 DNA sequence: TGTGCCAGCAGCCAAGCCCAGTTCGGGACCACGAGCTCCTACGAGCAGTACTTC.

This chain joins TRBV23-1 and TRBJ2-5; the D gene is possibly TRBD2 (6 bases). TRBV23-1 is labeled an ORF, and its function is uncertain. CDR3 size: 15 residues. Trimming took off 5 bases at V and 5 bases at J, with 18 bases between the two ends. The CDR3 sequence: CASSWDLLLGETQYF. DNA for the CDR3: TGCGCCAGCAGTTGGGACTTACTATTGGGGGAGACCCAGTACTTC.

The chain combines TRBV19 with TRBJ2-7; D call uncertain. CDR3 length equals 13 residues. Trimming took 1 base from V and 3 from J, leaving 7 bases between them. CDR1 and CDR2 from the germline V gene are LNHDA and SQIVND (reference sequence). CDR3 sequence: CASSIGPFYEQYF. The CDR3 DNA is TGTGCCAGTAGTATAGGACCTTTCTACGAGCAGTACTTC.

The genes are TRBV15 and TRBJ1-1; no definite D call. The CDR3 is made up of 15 amino acids. Trimming took 0 bases from V and 4 from J, leaving 12 bases between them. The germline V gene encodes CDR1 LNHNV and CDR2 YYDKDF (reference sequence). The CDR3 DNA reads TGTGCCACCAGCAGAGATCTAGGGTTGGGCACTGAAGCTTTCTTT. Its translation is CATSRDLGLGTEAFF.

CDR3 in amino acids: CASSQGTSGVDEQFF. In DNA form, the CDR3 reads TGTGCCAGCAGCCAAGGGACTAGCGGTGTCGATGAGCAGTTCTTC. This chain connects TRBV14 to TRBJ2-1, with TRBD2 identical over 10 bases. V shed 1 base, J shed 8 bases, and the junction held 5 bases outside the gene matches. Germline CDR1 reads SGHDN; CDR2 reads FVKESK. CDR3 length: 15 residues.

This chain joins TRBV29-1 and TRBJ1-2; D may be TRBD1 (5 bases). Looked up from germline, CDR1 is SQVTM and CDR2 is ANQGSEA. This CDR3 is 13 amino acids long. Trimming removed 7 bases at V and 5 bases at J, with 17 bases between. CDR3 residues: CSATGSGGYGYTF. The CDR3, as DNA: TGCAGCGCTACGGGCTCGGGGGGTTATGGCTACACCTTC.

This rearrangement joins TRBV13 to TRBJ2-7; D is possibly TRBD1 or TRBD2 (5 bases each). The V gene lost 2 bases and the J gene lost 6 bases, with 11 bases spanning the gap. From germline, CDR1 is PRHDT and CDR2 FYEKMQ (reference sequence). This CDR3 has 13 amino acids. CDR3 nucleotide sequence: TGTGCCAGCAGCTTACGAGGGGTTCTCGAGCAGTACTTC. Its protein product is CASSLRGVLEQYF.